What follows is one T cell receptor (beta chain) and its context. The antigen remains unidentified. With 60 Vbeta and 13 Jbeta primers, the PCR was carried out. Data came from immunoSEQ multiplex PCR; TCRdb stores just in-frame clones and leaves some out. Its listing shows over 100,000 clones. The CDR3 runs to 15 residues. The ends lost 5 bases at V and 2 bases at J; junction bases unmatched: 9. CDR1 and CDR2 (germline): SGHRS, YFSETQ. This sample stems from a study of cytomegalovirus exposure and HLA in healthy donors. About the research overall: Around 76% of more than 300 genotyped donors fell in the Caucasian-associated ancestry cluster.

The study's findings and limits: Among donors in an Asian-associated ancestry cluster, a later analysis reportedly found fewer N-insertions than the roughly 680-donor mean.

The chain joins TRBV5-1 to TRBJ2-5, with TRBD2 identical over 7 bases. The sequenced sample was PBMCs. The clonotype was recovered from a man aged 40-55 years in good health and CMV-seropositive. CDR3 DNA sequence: TGCGCCAGCAGTCGGGCGGGAGTGTTTCAAGAGACCCAGTACTTC. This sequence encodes CASSRAGVFQETQYF.